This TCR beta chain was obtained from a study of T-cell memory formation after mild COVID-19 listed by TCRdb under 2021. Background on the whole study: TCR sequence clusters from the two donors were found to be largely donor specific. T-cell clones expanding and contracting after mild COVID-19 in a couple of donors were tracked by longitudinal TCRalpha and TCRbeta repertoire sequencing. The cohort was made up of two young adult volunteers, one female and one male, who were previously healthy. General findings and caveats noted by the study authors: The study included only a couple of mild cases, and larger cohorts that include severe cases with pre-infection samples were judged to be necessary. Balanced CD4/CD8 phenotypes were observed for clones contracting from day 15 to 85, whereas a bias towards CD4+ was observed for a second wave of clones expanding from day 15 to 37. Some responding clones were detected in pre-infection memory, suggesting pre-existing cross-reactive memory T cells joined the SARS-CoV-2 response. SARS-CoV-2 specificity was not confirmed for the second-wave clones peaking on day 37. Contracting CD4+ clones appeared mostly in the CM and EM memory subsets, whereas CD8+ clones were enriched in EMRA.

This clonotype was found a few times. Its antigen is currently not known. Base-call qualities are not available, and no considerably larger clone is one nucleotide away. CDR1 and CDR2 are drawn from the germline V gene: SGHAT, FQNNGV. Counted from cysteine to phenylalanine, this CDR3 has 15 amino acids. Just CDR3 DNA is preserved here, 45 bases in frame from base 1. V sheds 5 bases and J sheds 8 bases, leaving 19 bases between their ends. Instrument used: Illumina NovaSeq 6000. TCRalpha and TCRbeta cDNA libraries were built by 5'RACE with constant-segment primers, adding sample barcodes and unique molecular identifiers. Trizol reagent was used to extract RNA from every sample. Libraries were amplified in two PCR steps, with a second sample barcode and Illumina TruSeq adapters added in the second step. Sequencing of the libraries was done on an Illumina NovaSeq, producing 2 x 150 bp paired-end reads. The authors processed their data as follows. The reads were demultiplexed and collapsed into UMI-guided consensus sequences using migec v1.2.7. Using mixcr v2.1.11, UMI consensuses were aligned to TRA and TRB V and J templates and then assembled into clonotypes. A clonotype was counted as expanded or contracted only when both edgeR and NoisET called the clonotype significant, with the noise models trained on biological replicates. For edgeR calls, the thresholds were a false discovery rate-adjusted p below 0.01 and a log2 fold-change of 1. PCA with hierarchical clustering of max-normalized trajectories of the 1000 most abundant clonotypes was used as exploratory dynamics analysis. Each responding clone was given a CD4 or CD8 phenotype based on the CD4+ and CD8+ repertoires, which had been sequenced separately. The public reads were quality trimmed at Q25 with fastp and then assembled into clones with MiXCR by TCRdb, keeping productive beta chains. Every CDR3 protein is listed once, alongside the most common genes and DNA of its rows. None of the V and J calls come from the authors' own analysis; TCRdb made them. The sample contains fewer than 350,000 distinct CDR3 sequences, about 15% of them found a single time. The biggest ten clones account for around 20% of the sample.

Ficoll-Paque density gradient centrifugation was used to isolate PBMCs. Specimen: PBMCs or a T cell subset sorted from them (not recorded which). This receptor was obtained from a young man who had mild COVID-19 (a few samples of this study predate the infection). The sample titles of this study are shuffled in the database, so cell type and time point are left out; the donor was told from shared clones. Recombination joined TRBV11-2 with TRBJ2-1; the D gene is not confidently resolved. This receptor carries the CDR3 CASSPTSPGLDEQFF. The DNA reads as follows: TGTGCCAGCAGCCCAACTTCCCCAGGCTTGGATGAGCAGTTCTTC.